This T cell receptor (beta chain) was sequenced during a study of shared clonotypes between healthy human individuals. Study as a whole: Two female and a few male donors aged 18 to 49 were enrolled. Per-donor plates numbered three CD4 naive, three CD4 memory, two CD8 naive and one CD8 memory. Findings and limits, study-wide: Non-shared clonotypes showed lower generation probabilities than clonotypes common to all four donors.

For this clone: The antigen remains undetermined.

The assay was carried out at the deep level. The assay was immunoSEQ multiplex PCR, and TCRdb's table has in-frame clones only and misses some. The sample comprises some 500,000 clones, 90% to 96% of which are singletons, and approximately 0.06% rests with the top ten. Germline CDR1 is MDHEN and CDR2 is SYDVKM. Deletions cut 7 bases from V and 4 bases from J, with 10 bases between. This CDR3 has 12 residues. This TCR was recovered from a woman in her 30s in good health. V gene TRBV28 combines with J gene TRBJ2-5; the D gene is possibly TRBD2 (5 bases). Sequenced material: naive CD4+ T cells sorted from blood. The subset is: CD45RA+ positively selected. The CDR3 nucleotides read TGTGCCAGCACTCGGGAAACAGAGACCCAGTACTTC. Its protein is CASTRETETQYF.